A single sample gave rise to the 11 T cell receptor beta chains below, sequenced in a study of OX40 agonist ivuxolimab in advanced cancers. Measured with immunoSEQ multiplex PCR; TCRdb has only the in-frame clones, and not every one. Altogether around 89,000 clones are present, more than 75% being singletons, with the ten largest covering 0.71%. The sample here was CD4+ or CD8+ T cells sorted from blood, taken in a trial of the OX40 agonist ivuxolimab. The receptors were sampled from an adult with an advanced solid tumor such as melanoma, head and neck, liver or kidney cancer.

This clone was seen once. The rearrangement joins TRBV30 to TRBJ1-1, with D possibly being TRBD1 (5 bases). Between the trimmed V and J ends, which lost 4 bases and 5 bases, there was a span of 11 bases. Germline CDR1 GTSNPN, CDR2 SVGIG (reference sequence). The CDR3 runs 12 residues. The CDR3 reads CAWKRGETEAFF. CDR3 bases: TGTGCCTGGAAGAGAGGGGAAACTGAAGCTTTCTTT.

CDR3 in DNA: TGTGCCAGCAGAGAAGCAGGGGGCACCTATAATTCACCCCTCCACTTT. It is translated as CASREAGGTYNSPLHF. V gene TRBV19 combines with J gene TRBJ1-6, with 8 bases that match TRBD1. This CDR3 spans 16 amino acids. Trimming removed 9 bases from V and 2 bases from J; junction bases left unmatched: 9. CDR1 LNHDA and CDR2 SQIVND come from the germline V gene (reference sequence).

V and J are TRBV5-1 and TRBJ2-7; 8 nucleotides align to TRBD2. From germline, CDR1 is SGHRS and CDR2 YFSETQ. J was trimmed by 4 bases and V by 5 bases; bases with no gene match: 11. The CDR3 sequence is 15 residues long. The CDR3: CASRIEAGAVYEQYF. The CDR3 DNA sequence: TGCGCCAGCAGAATAGAAGCGGGGGCGGTTTACGAGCAGTACTTC.

The chain has TRBV28 and TRBJ2-7; TRBD2 might be the D (6 bases). There are 13 residues in the CDR3. Trimming shortened V by 6 bases and J by 2 bases, and 11 bases separated the two germline ends. Germline assignment: CDR1 MDHEN and CDR2 SYDVKM. The CDR3 DNA sequence: TGTGCCAGCAGCAGACTAGACCCCTACGAGCAGTACTTC. This encodes CASSRLDPYEQYF.

The chain has TRBV10-1 and TRBJ1-5; D is possibly TRBD1 (6 bases). Trimming shortened V by 7 bases and J by 2 bases, and 15 bases separated the two germline ends. Germline V gene data show CDR1 as WNHNN and CDR2 as SYGVQD (reference sequence). The CDR3 length is 15 residues. The CDR3 protein is CASMEGDLRNQPQHF. The DNA of the CDR3 is TGCGCCAGCATGGAGGGGGATCTTCGCAATCAGCCCCAGCATTTT.

In its sample, this clone was seen once. V is TRBV6-1 and J is TRBJ1-2; D call uncertain. This CDR3 contains 14 residues. The germline gives CDR1 MNHNS, CDR2 SASEGT. The ends were cut back, 7 bases at V and 3 bases at J, with 15 bases in the middle. CDR3 in DNA: TGTGCCAGCATGAGGGAATCTCCCTACTATGGCTACACCTTC. Protein product: CASMRESPYYGYTF.

The V call is TRBV4-3, the J call TRBJ2-1; 8 positions agree with TRBD1. The CDR3 has 17 amino acids. Germline assignment: CDR1 LGHNA and CDR2 YSLEER. Unmatched junction bases numbered 14, after V lost 0 bases and J lost 10 bases. CDR3 DNA sequence: TGCGCCAGCAGCCAAGAAGTTGTAACAGGGGGACCGGGCGAGCAGTTCTTC. It is translated as CASSQEVVTGGPGEQFF.

This clone was observed a single time. The chain links TRBV5-6 to TRBJ1-5; 8 bases fit TRBD1. Germline CDR1 and CDR2: SGHDT and YYEEEE. Losses at the gene ends were 4 bases for V and 6 bases for J; bases not matched to a gene: 3. The CDR3 loop spans 13 amino acids. CDR3 in DNA: TGTGCCAGCAGCGAACAGGGGGGTCAGCCCCAGCATTTT. As protein: CASSEQGGQPQHF. The variable domain in full, completed from reference TRBV5-6 and TRBJ1-5, reads DAGVTQSPTHLIKTRGQQVTLRCSPKSGHDTVSWYQQALGQGPQFIFQYYEEEERQRGNFPDRFSGHQFPNYSSELNVNALLLGDSALYLCASSEQGGQPQHFGDGTRLSIL.

The chain combines TRBV19 with TRBJ1-1; 7 nucleotides line up with TRBD1. Per germline, CDR1 LNHDA and CDR2 SQIVND (reference sequence). The V segment lost 2 bases and the J segment 0 bases; nucleotides outside the gene matches: 15. The CDR3 totals 19 residues. CDR3: CASSISSPGQASMNTEAFF. CDR3 nucleotides: TGTGCCAGTAGTATATCGAGTCCAGGACAGGCCTCCATGAACACTGAAGCTTTCTTT.

This clone was seen only once. The genes are TRBV5-1 and TRBJ2-5, with a possible D match to TRBD2 (5 bases). CDR1 SGHRS and CDR2 YFSETQ come from the germline V gene. The V and J ends lost 1 base and 3 bases respectively, with 7 bases between them. CDR3 size: 13 residues. CDR3 residues: CASSLPGEETQYF. The CDR3 nucleotides are TGCGCCAGCAGCTTGCCCGGGGAAGAGACCCAGTACTTC. The whole variable domain, remainder taken from reference TRBV5-1 and TRBJ2-5, is KAGVTQTPRYLIKTRGQQVTLSCSPISGHRSVSWYQQTPGQGLQFLFEYFSETQRNKGNFPGRFSGRQFSNSRSEMNVSTLELGDSALYLCASSLPGEETQYFGPGTRLLVL.

The V and J genes are TRBV30 and TRBJ2-7, with 14 bases matching TRBD2. In germline, CDR1 is GTSNPN, CDR2 SVGIG (reference sequence). The CDR3 length is 17 residues. The V and J ends lost 2 bases and 6 bases, in that order; junction bases with no gene match: 12. The CDR3 bases are TGTGCCTGGAGTCCACTTGCGGGACTAGCGGGAGTTGGCGAGCAGTACTTC. It specifies CAWSPLAGLAGVGEQYF.